This entry lists 32 T cell receptor beta chains sequenced from one sample in a study of neoadjuvant anti-PD-1 for oral cavity cancer. Stated time point: after neoadjuvant nivolumab, at surgical resection. Sequencing used immunoSEQ multiplex PCR; TCRdb keeps in-frame clones, though not all of them. The sample has about 12,000 clones; 71% are singletons. The input for sequencing was PBMCs, taken after nivolumab (anti-PD-1) treatment. Receptor source: a person aged 35-79 years with oral cavity squamous cell carcinoma.

This clone is classed as large. The J gene is TRBJ1-5, the V gene TRBV4-1, with D perhaps matching TRBD1 (5 bases). The CDR3 covers 16 residues. Germline CDR1 MGHRA, CDR2 YSYEKL. The V and J ends lost 1 base and 1 base respectively, with 11 bases between them. The CDR3 DNA reads as TGCGCCAGCAGCCAAGGTCGACCAGGGAGCAATCAGCCCCAGCATTTT. Its protein is CASSQGRPGSNQPQHF.

The chain uses TRBV7-9 and TRBJ2-7, with 7 bases identical to TRBD1. The CDR3 has 19 residues. The germline V gene encodes CDR1 SEHNR and CDR2 FQNEAQ (reference sequence). Germline trimming cut 3 bases from V and 0 bases from J; bases unmatched to any gene: 17. The CDR3 nucleotides are TGTGCCAGCAGCTTCTACTTTACCTGGGACAGCCAGAGCTCCTACGAGCAGTACTTC. It encodes CASSFYFTWDSQSSYEQYF. The whole variable domain, remainder taken from reference TRBV7-9 and TRBJ2-7, is DTGVSQNPRHKITKRGQNVTFRCDPISEHNRLYWYRQTLGQGPEFLTYFQNEAQLEKSRLLSDRFSAERPKGSFSTLEIQRTEQGDSAMYLCASSFYFTWDSQSSYEQYFGPGTRLTVT.

The genes are TRBV28 and TRBJ1-5; TRBD1 is a possible D gene (6 bases). Germline lookup yields CDR1 MDHEN and CDR2 SYDVKM. This CDR3 is built from 20 residues. V lost 3 bases and J lost 1, with 25 bases in between. The DNA for the CDR3 is TGTGCCAGCAGTTTGGCGACAGGCGGGTTTAGGACACTCAGCAATCAGCCCCAGCATTTT. It encodes CASSLATGGFRTLSNQPQHF.

The chain couples TRBV11-2 to TRBJ2-4, with TRBD2 matching over 7 bases. This CDR3 contains 12 residues. Germline lookup yields CDR1 SGHAT and CDR2 FQNNGV. With V trimmed by 3 bases and J by 13 bases, 6 bases remained unmatched. The CDR3 nucleotides read TGTGCCAGCAGCTTTTGGGCGGGAGTCCAGTACTTC. This translates into CASSFWAGVQYF.

The J gene is TRBJ1-5, the V gene TRBV10-2; D possibly corresponds to TRBD1 (6 bases). Germline CDR1 WSHSY, CDR2 SAAADI. Deletions cut 7 bases from V and 3 bases from J, with 13 bases between. The CDR3 loop spans 14 amino acids. The CDR3 sequence is CASKATGSNQPQHF. The CDR3 coding sequence is TGCGCCAGCAAGGCTACAGGGTCCAATCAGCCCCAGCATTTT.

This clone was recorded once. The chain carries TRBV5-5 and TRBJ2-3, with no clear D. From germline, CDR1 is SGHKS and CDR2 YYEKEE (reference sequence). V was pared by 1 base and J by 5 bases, with 11 bases between. The CDR3 extends over 14 amino acids. CDR3 sequence reads: CASSLPRFGDTQYF. CDR3 nucleotide sequence: TGTGCCAGCAGCTTGCCCCGATTTGGAGATACGCAGTATTTT. The whole variable domain, remainder taken from reference TRBV5-5 and TRBJ2-3, is DAGVTQSPTHLIKTRGQQVTLRCSPISGHKSVSWYQQVLGQGPQFIFQYYEKEERGRGNFPDRFSARQFPNYSSELNVNALLLGDSALYLCASSLPRFGDTQYFGPGTRLTVL.

V and J are TRBV27 and TRBJ2-5, with a weak D call TRBD1 (6 bases). The CDR3 extends over 14 amino acids. V shed 2 bases and J shed 0 bases, with 7 bases lying between them. Germline CDR1 is MNHEY and CDR2 is SMNVEV (reference sequence). CDR3 sequence: CASSLQGYQETQYF. The DNA of the CDR3 is TGTGCCAGCAGTTTACAGGGGTACCAAGAGACCCAGTACTTC.

The rearrangement uses TRBV6-4 and TRBJ1-1, with 8 bases that match TRBD1. The CDR3 length is 16 residues. Germline CDR1 is MRHNA and CDR2 is SNTAGT. Unmatched junction bases numbered 6, after V lost 2 bases and J lost 1 base. The chain's CDR3 is CASSDSTGGPNTEAFF. The DNA of the CDR3 is TGTGCCAGCAGTGACAGTACAGGGGGACCGAACACTGAAGCTTTCTTT.

This clone appeared a few times. The J gene is TRBJ1-3, the V gene TRBV11-2; 7 bases match TRBD1. Germline-derived CDR1 and CDR2 are SGHAT and FQNNGV. CDR3 length: 15 amino acids. V trimming: 4 bases; J trimming: 3 bases; junction bases outside the gene matches: 6. CDR3 DNA: TGTGCCAGCAGCTCAACGAACAGGGGTGGAAACACCATATATTTT. It translates to CASSSTNRGGNTIYF.

The rearrangement links TRBV18 to TRBJ2-1, with 10 nucleotides matching TRBD1. V shed 3 bases, J shed 10 bases, and the junction held 9 bases outside the gene matches. The CDR3 contains 15 residues. Germline loops: CDR1 KGHSH, CDR2 LQKENI. CDR3 region: CASSPWTGGVGEQFF. The CDR3 DNA is TGTGCCAGCTCACCTTGGACAGGGGGGGTCGGGGAGCAGTTCTTC.

The chain combines TRBV15 with TRBJ1-1; no reliable D call. Germline values: CDR1 LNHNV, CDR2 YYDKDF (reference sequence). CDR3 length: 16 residues. V was cut by 0 bases and J by 0 bases, with 11 bases left in between. The DNA of the CDR3 is TGTGCCACCAGCAGAGATGGGTCAACCATGAACACTGAAGCTTTCTTT. This translates into CATSRDGSTMNTEAFF.

This clone was observed a handful of times. V and J are TRBV27 and TRBJ2-7; D may be TRBD1 or TRBD2 (5 bases each). Germline V CDR1 and CDR2: MNHEY, SMNVEV (reference sequence). CDR3 length: 14 amino acids. Trimming removed 3 bases at V and 3 bases at J, with 12 bases between. The CDR3 coding sequence is TGTGCCAGCAGTTTGGTACAGGCGGGCTACGAGCAGTACTTC. As protein: CASSLVQAGYEQYF.

The chain couples TRBV4-1 to TRBJ2-2; 7 nucleotides align to TRBD1. CDR1 is MGHRA and CDR2 is YSYEKL in the germline V gene. V was clipped by 3 bases and J by 6 bases; unmatched bases: 10. The CDR3 length is 16 residues. The CDR3 region has the DNA TGCGCCAGCAGCCACCACGACAGGGTAGTCCCCGGGGAGCTGTTTTTT. This gives the protein CASSHHDRVVPGELFF.

V is TRBV7-9 and J is TRBJ2-7; D gene uncertain. The CDR3 has 14 residues. Germline CDR1 and CDR2: SEHNR and FQNEAQ (reference sequence). V lost 5 bases to trimming and J lost 0 bases, with 11 bases between them. In DNA, the CDR3 is TGTGCCAGCAGCCCGGCCGTGAGCTCCTACGAGCAGTACTTC. This encodes CASSPAVSSYEQYF.

The chain carries TRBV7-9 and TRBJ2-1, with D tentatively TRBD1 or TRBD2 (5 bases each). V lost 2 bases and J lost 9, with 11 bases in between. There are 13 residues in the CDR3. CDR1 is SEHNR, CDR2 FQNEAQ, per germline (reference sequence). CDR3 in DNA: TGTGCCAGCAGCTTAACGGGGCAGGGTGAGCAGTTCTTC. Its translation is CASSLTGQGEQFF.

The J gene is TRBJ1-2, the V gene TRBV10-2, with D unresolved. CDR1 is WSHSY and CDR2 is SAAADI in the germline V gene. CDR3 length equals 13 residues. Trimming removed 6 bases from V and 8 bases from J, with 16 bases in between. CDR3 DNA: TGCGCCAGCAGCCAAACATTTAACGCGGGCTACACCTTC. It specifies CASSQTFNAGYTF.

The chain uses TRBV4-1 and TRBJ1-2, with a weak D call TRBD1 (5 bases). The CDR3 is 15 residues long. Germline V lookup: CDR1 MGHRA, CDR2 YSYEKL. The V end lost 6 bases, the J end lost 2 bases, and 16 bases lay between the germline ends. CDR3 sequence: CASRRPGTGNYGYTF. The CDR3 nucleotides are TGCGCCAGCAGACGTCCCGGGACGGGGAACTATGGCTACACCTTC.

The genes are TRBV6-1 and TRBJ2-4, with 10 bases that match TRBD2. The V and J ends lost 3 bases and 8 bases, in that order; junction bases with no gene match: 22. CDR1 MNHNS and CDR2 SASEGT come from the germline V gene. The CDR3 spans 20 residues. The CDR3 sequence: CASSELPVGVAGGLGDIQYF. In DNA, the CDR3 is TGTGCCAGCAGTGAGCTCCCCGTGGGCGTAGCGGGGGGATTGGGAGACATTCAGTACTTC.

This sequence joins TRBV11-2 and TRBJ2-7, with D uncertain. From germline, CDR1 is SGHAT and CDR2 FQNNGV. Trimming took 4 bases from V and 4 from J, leaving 5 bases between them. CDR3 length: 11 residues. CDR3 DNA: TGTGCCAGCAGCTCCGGATACGAGCAGTACTTC. Translation: CASSSGYEQYF.

The rearrangement links TRBV5-1 to TRBJ2-7; the D gene is possibly TRBD2 (6 bases). Germline lookup yields CDR1 SGHRS and CDR2 YFSETQ. The V and J ends lost 4 bases and 6 bases respectively, with 17 bases between them. This CDR3 comprises 14 residues. The CDR3 DNA sequence: TGCGCCAGCAGCCTATGGGACTCCCTCCGCGAGCAGTACTTC. Translation gives CASSLWDSLREQYF. Variable domain in full (rest from reference TRBV5-1 and TRBJ2-7): KAGVTQTPRYLIKTRGQQVTLSCSPISGHRSVSWYQQTPGQGLQFLFEYFSETQRNKGNFPGRFSGRQFSNSRSEMNVSTLELGDSALYLCASSLWDSLREQYFGPGTRLTVT.

The chain recombines TRBV29-1 with TRBJ2-1, with D maybe TRBD2 (5 bases). The CDR3 contains 13 residues. The germline gives CDR1 SQVTM, CDR2 ANQGSEA. V lost 6 bases and J 6 bases, leaving 15 bases between the germline ends. The CDR3 spells CSVSADLLNEQFF. The CDR3 DNA is TGCAGCGTATCAGCGGACCTTCTCAATGAGCAGTTCTTC.

This chain joins TRBV29-1 and TRBJ1-4; 7 nucleotides align to TRBD1. V was pared by 6 bases and J by 8 bases, with 9 bases of the junction left unmatched. Germline values: CDR1 SQVTM, CDR2 ANQGSEA. CDR3 length: 13 residues. The DNA of the CDR3 is TGCAGCGTAACAGGCCCAGGGGGGGAAAAACTGTTTTTT. Translation gives CSVTGPGGEKLFF.

The table lists this clone with a few counts. The chain uses TRBV9 and TRBJ2-2; 13 nucleotides line up with TRBD2. The CDR3 has 17 amino acids. V shed 4 bases and J 7 bases; nucleotides not matched to a gene: 10. Germline-derived CDR1 and CDR2 are SGDLS and YYNGEE. CDR3 residues: CASSLLGLAGRVGELFF. CDR3 nucleotides: TGTGCCAGCAGCCTTTTGGGACTAGCGGGACGCGTCGGGGAGCTGTTTTTT.

The CDR3 DNA reads as TGCAGCGTTGAAGATCTGGCTAGCGGATCCTACAATGAGCAGTTCTTC. It yields the protein CSVEDLASGSYNEQFF. This sequence joins TRBV29-1 and TRBJ2-1; TRBD2 aligns across 7 bases. Trimming removed 0 bases from V and 1 base from J; junction bases left unmatched: 6. Germline values: CDR1 SQVTM, CDR2 ANQGSEA. The CDR3 is 16 residues long.

This rearrangement joins TRBV5-1 to TRBJ2-7; D call uncertain. CDR3 length: 17 amino acids. V lost 0 bases and J lost 1, with 17 bases in between. Germline V gene sequence: CDR1 SGHRS, CDR2 YFSETQ. CDR3 protein: CASSLGRRAAKSYEQYF. CDR3 sequence (DNA): TGCGCCAGCAGCTTGGGACGTCGGGCAGCAAAGTCCTACGAGCAGTACTTC. Based on the CDR3 plus reference TRBV5-1 and TRBJ2-7, the full variable domain is KAGVTQTPRYLIKTRGQQVTLSCSPISGHRSVSWYQQTPGQGLQFLFEYFSETQRNKGNFPGRFSGRQFSNSRSEMNVSTLELGDSALYLCASSLGRRAAKSYEQYFGPGTRLTVT.

This rearrangement joins TRBV2 to TRBJ1-5, with D unclear. Trimming removed 8 bases from V and 4 bases from J, with 15 bases in between. The CDR3 is 14 amino acids. Looked up from germline, CDR1 is SNHLY and CDR2 is FYNNEI. CDR3 amino acids: CASGGGGVNQPQHF. The CDR3, as DNA: TGTGCCAGCGGTGGCGGCGGAGTGAATCAGCCCCAGCATTTT. The whole variable domain, remainder taken from reference TRBV2 and TRBJ1-5, is EPEVTQTPSHQVTQMGQEVILRCVPISNHLYFYWYRQILGQKVEFLVSFYNNEISEKSEIFDDQFSVERPDGSNFTLKIRSTKLEDSAMYFCASGGGGVNQPQHFGDGTRLSIL.

The DNA for the CDR3 is TGCGCCAGCAGTGTCGGGACTCACGGGGCAGATACGCAGTATTTT. Translation gives CASSVGTHGADTQYF. The chain recombines TRBV5-1 with TRBJ2-3, with D possibly being TRBD2 (6 bases). CDR3 length: 15 residues. Germline loops: CDR1 SGHRS, CDR2 YFSETQ. Trimming took off 5 bases at V and 4 bases at J, with 17 bases between the two ends.

V is TRBV6-6 and J is TRBJ2-1; maybe TRBD1 (6 bases). V shed 2 bases and J shed 8 bases, with 10 bases lying between them. The CDR3 has 13 amino acids. In germline, CDR1 is MNHNY, CDR2 SVGAGI (reference sequence). The CDR3 spells CASSYDRFDEQFF. CDR3 DNA sequence: TGTGCCAGCAGTTACGACAGGTTCGATGAGCAGTTCTTC.

The genes are TRBV28 and TRBJ2-7; D unresolved. The V end was cut by 3 bases, the J end by 6 bases, with 6 bases between. The V gene's germline CDR1 is MDHEN and CDR2 SYDVKM. The CDR3 is 11 amino acids. The CDR3 here is CASSFRREQYF. The CDR3 nucleotides read TGTGCCAGCAGTTTCCGGCGCGAGCAGTACTTC.

The V gene is TRBV11-2, the J gene TRBJ2-7, with D possibly being TRBD2 (6 bases). The germline V gene encodes CDR1 SGHAT and CDR2 FQNNGV. The V end lost 5 bases, the J end lost 3 bases, and 14 bases lay between the germline ends. The CDR3 loop spans 14 amino acids. The CDR3 loop is CASSLSDGGYEQYF. The CDR3 DNA reads as TGTGCCAGCAGCCTCTCTGACGGGGGCTACGAGCAGTACTTC.

This chain links TRBV7-3 with TRBJ2-4; tentatively, D is TRBD2 (5 bases). The CDR3 runs to 15 residues. Trimming cost V 6 bases and J 2 bases, with 14 bases left between them. Germline CDR1 and CDR2: SGHTA and FQGTGA. The CDR3 DNA reads as TGTGCCAGCAGTCTCCTACCTAGCCCCAAAAACATTCAGTACTTC. Protein product: CASSLLPSPKNIQYF.

This clone has only one observation. The gene calls are TRBV28 and TRBJ2-1, with D hard to call. This CDR3 comprises 13 residues. CDR1 is MDHEN, CDR2 SYDVKM, per germline. Trimming removed 6 bases from V and 6 bases from J, with 12 bases in between. CDR3 in amino acids: CASRSLAPNEQFF. The CDR3 DNA reads as TGTGCCAGCAGGTCCTTAGCCCCCAATGAGCAGTTCTTC.